A single sample is the source of the 9 T cell receptor beta chains below, sequenced in a study of beta chain features in type 1 diabetes. All of the isolated RNA was reverse transcribed, so expressed TCRB transcripts were sequenced. Sequencing used immunoSEQ multiplex PCR; TCRdb keeps in-frame clones, though not all of them. The table shows hundreds of thousands of clones, with under 20% occurring only once. The sample was naive CD4+ T cells from blood. These TCRs come from a woman younger than 35 in good health.

J is TRBJ2-1 and V is TRBV7-3; possible D gene TRBD2, 5 bases. V shed 5 bases and J shed 9 bases, with 14 bases lying between them. The length of the CDR3 is 13 residues. CDR1 and CDR2 from the germline V gene are SGHTA and FQGTGA. The CDR3 sequence: CASSVRRGVEQFF. For the CDR3, the DNA is TGTGCCAGCAGCGTCCGACGGGGAGTTGAGCAGTTCTTC.

V is TRBV10-3 and J is TRBJ2-1; D call uncertain. Trimming shortened V by 6 bases and J by 3 bases, and 12 bases separated the two germline ends. This CDR3 has 14 amino acids. CDR1 is ENHRY, CDR2 SYGVKD, per germline. The CDR3 nucleotides are TGTGCCATCAGACCCACCACAGACTACAATGAGCAGTTCTTC. Residues: CAIRPTTDYNEQFF.

The rearrangement links TRBV7-2 to TRBJ1-1; D gene uncertain. V was trimmed by 1 base and J by 10 bases, leaving 22 bases between them. This CDR3 has 16 residues. Germline V gene data show CDR1 as SGHTA and CDR2 as FQGNSA. CDR3 in amino acids: CASSLGYRTRPAGAFF. CDR3 coding DNA: TGTGCCAGCAGCTTAGGATACCGAACCCGTCCCGCCGGAGCTTTCTTT.

This clone was found a few times. The J gene is TRBJ2-1, the V gene TRBV6-4; 8 bases are shared with TRBD2. The V gene's germline CDR1 is MRHNA and CDR2 SNTAGT. CDR3 length equals 17 residues. V lost 6 bases and J lost 0; bases outside the gene matches: 10. CDR3 coding DNA: TGTGCCAGCAGGGACAACCTAAGCGGGAGCTCCTACAATGAGCAGTTCTTC. Translated, it gives CASRDNLSGSSYNEQFF.

The chain carries TRBV6-5 and TRBJ2-1, with TRBD2 matching over 11 bases. The germline gives CDR1 MNHEY, CDR2 SVGAGI. The CDR3 extends over 14 amino acids. V was clipped by 4 bases and J by 8 bases; unmatched bases: 4. This chain's CDR3 is CASSFSGRVDEQFF. CDR3 nucleotide sequence: TGTGCCAGCAGTTTTAGCGGGAGGGTAGATGAGCAGTTCTTC.

The chain employs TRBV28 and TRBJ2-7; D not resolved. The CDR3 is made up of 12 amino acids. Germline values: CDR1 MDHEN, CDR2 SYDVKM. V lost 5 bases, J lost 5 bases, and 10 bases lay in between. DNA for the CDR3: TGTGCCAGCAGTGGAATTCAGAACGAGCAGTACTTC. Amino acid sequence: CASSGIQNEQYF.

V gene TRBV6-1 combines with J gene TRBJ1-5, with 8 nucleotides matching TRBD1. From germline, CDR1 is MNHNS and CDR2 SASEGT. This CDR3 has 15 amino acids. The J segment lost 7 bases and the V segment lost 4 bases, leaving 9 bases of the junction unmatched. The CDR3: CASSAQGADGQPQHF. CDR3 DNA: TGTGCCAGCAGTGCGCAGGGGGCCGATGGGCAGCCCCAGCATTTT.

The rearrangement joins TRBV12-5 to TRBJ2-5, with TRBD2 matching over 8 bases. J was trimmed by 5 bases and V by 5 bases; bases with no gene match: 4. Germline assignment: CDR1 LGHNT and CDR2 FRNRAP. The length of the CDR3 is 13 residues. For the CDR3, the DNA is TGTGCTAGTGGTATCGGCGGGGGGGAGACCCAGTACTTC. Amino acids: CASGIGGGETQYF.

The chain couples TRBV28 to TRBJ1-1; 9 positions match TRBD1. Germline V gene lookup returns CDR1 MDHEN and CDR2 SYDVKM. The CDR3 extends over 15 amino acids. After removal of 2 bases from V and 7 bases from J, the junction contained 8 bases not matched to a gene. CDR3: CASSLINVDRGEAFF. The CDR3 DNA follows: TGTGCCAGCAGTTTAATAAATGTGGACAGGGGTGAAGCTTTCTTT.